The next 3 T cell receptor beta chains were all read from a single sample in a study of blood T cell repertoires in COVID-19. Sequenced by immunoSEQ multiplex PCR; TCRdb stores in-frame clones only, minus some. The sample has fewer than 200,000 clones; approximately 87% are singletons. Material for sequencing was PBMCs or T cells enriched from blood (not recorded which). All receptors come from a woman aged 45-65 years who had recovered from COVID-19.

The chain couples TRBV6-5 to TRBJ1-5; D unclear. Between the trimmed V and J ends, which lost 6 bases and 11 bases, there was a span of 23 bases. The CDR3 has 15 amino acids. Germline CDR1 MNHEY, CDR2 SVGAGI. The CDR3 DNA sequence: TGTGCCAGCAGAGACACCGGTAAGCCCGTCGTGGCCCAGCATTTT. This gives the protein CASRDTGKPVVAQHF.

The rearrangement uses TRBV28 and TRBJ1-4; D gene unclear. CDR1 is MDHEN, CDR2 SYDVKM, per germline. The CDR3 spans 14 residues. V was cut by 4 bases and J by 8 bases, with 14 bases left in between. CDR3 in DNA: TGTGCCAGCAGTTCCCGGGTTACAATCGAAAAACTGTTTTTT. Amino acids: CASSSRVTIEKLFF.

The V gene is TRBV6-5, the J gene TRBJ2-5, with D perhaps matching TRBD1 (7 bases). This CDR3 is 13 amino acids long. CDR1 and CDR2 (germline): MNHEY, SVGAGI. The V end lost 8 bases, the J end lost 5 bases, and 15 bases lay between the germline ends. CDR3 sequence reads: CASGIQGRETQYF. The CDR3 DNA follows: TGTGCCAGCGGAATACAGGGGAGGGAGACCCAGTACTTC.